This TCR beta chain comes out of a study of identical twins. The study's findings and limits: Abundant beta clonotypes from cord blood had fewer insertions, unlike memory repertoires, which showed none. The study found that models underestimated out-of-frame TCR alpha sharing in monozygotic twins.

This CDR3 region has 15 residues. Germline V gene sequence: CDR1 MNHNS, CDR2 SASEGT. V shed 6 bases and J 7 bases; nucleotides not matched to a gene: 4. At least ten counts were recorded for this clonotype. What it recognizes is unknown. A universal primer site was added by template switching, and unique molecular identifiers were carried by the cDNA. TCRdb re-called the 5' RACE reads through MiXCR, storing one row per CDR3 protein. The table lists 200,000 to 300,000 distinct CDR3 sequences, 5.5% to 7% of them singletons, with roughly 3.6% in the top ten. The sample was also reused in another study, on yellow fever vaccine responses in identical twins.

The rearrangement uses TRBV6-1 and TRBJ2-1; TRBD2 matches at 15 bases. This TCR was recovered from a woman under 30 in good health. Sequenced input: memory (CD45RO+) T cells sorted from blood. CDR3 coding DNA: TGTGCCAGCAGATCCGGGACTAGCGGGGGGAATGAGCAGTTCTTC. Translating gives CASRSGTSGGNEQFF.